This TCR beta chain was recovered during a study of cytomegalovirus exposure and HLA in healthy donors. For the study at large: The Caucasian-associated ancestry cluster held 65% to 90% of under 450 genotyped donors. Study results and caveats: CMV serostatus was the sole immune exposure information available. V- and J-gene trimming of TCR beta was linked (in a later analysis) to a missense DCLRE1C variant. In a later analysis, an Asian-associated ancestry cluster reportedly showed fewer N-insertions than the roughly 700-donor mean.

The CDR3 sequence is 13 residues long. V gave up 7 bases and J gave up 9 bases; unmatched junction bases: 8. Germline values: CDR1 MNHEY, CDR2 SVGAGI. Only a few counts were recorded for this clone. The antigen is not known. PCR employed 60 Vbeta and 13 Jbeta primers. Clones were read by immunoSEQ multiplex PCR, and TCRdb kept only the in-frame ones, dropping some. The table has 90,000 to 150,000 clones, over 75% seen once; the top ten hold more than 1.5%. The chain combines TRBV6-5 with TRBJ2-7; 11 bases fit TRBD1. The specimen was PBMCs. The TCR was taken from a man aged 40-50 years in good health and CMV-seronegative. The CDR3, as DNA: TGTGCCAGCACCGGGACAGGGGGTGACGGGCAGTACTTC. This encodes CASTGTGGDGQYF.